The 15 T cell receptor beta chains below all came from one sample that was sequenced in a study of T cells in Graves' hyperthyroidism and ophthalmopathy. Amplification of TCR beta CDR3 regions was performed using RNA transcripts as template. Initially, a first-round RT-PCR of the TCR CDR3 employed the HTBI primer set. TCRdb called the multiplex PCR reads again in MiXCR, with one record for every CDR3 protein. The sample lists hundreds of thousands of distinct CDR3 sequences; more than 20% were seen once. Sequencing input: blood. The receptors originated from a young man with Graves' ophthalmopathy.

This clonotype was seen many times. The gene calls are TRBV28 and TRBJ1-3; D is possibly TRBD1 (5 bases). This CDR3 spans 15 amino acids. V dropped 6 bases and J dropped 0 bases, with 12 bases sitting between them. Germline CDR1 reads MDHEN; CDR2 reads SYDVKM. CDR3 coding DNA: TGTGCCAGCAGGATGGGACTGACCTCTGGAAACACCATATATTTT. Translated, it gives CASRMGLTSGNTIYF.

This clonotype has a count of ten or more. The rearrangement joins TRBV11-2 to TRBJ2-1; 9 bases are a match to TRBD2. Germline CDR1 is SGHAT and CDR2 is FQNNGV. CDR3 length equals 15 residues. V dropped 2 bases and J dropped 5; count of bases not matched to a gene: 4. As DNA, the CDR3 is TGTGCCAGCAGCTTACGTAGCGGGAGAGACAATGAGCAGTTCTTC. Translated, it gives CASSLRSGRDNEQFF. Together with reference TRBV11-2 and TRBJ2-1, the CDR3 gives the full variable domain: EAGVAQSPRYKIIEKRQSVAFWCNPISGHATLYWYQQILGQGPKLLIQFQNNGVVDDSQLPKDRFSAERLKGVDSTLKIQPAKLEDSAVYLCASSLRSGRDNEQFFGPGTRLTVL.

The chain has TRBV4-1 and TRBJ1-1, with D possibly matching TRBD1 (6 bases). Germline V gene data show CDR1 as MGHRA and CDR2 as YSYEKL. V shed 2 bases and J shed 4 bases, with 14 bases lying between them. The CDR3 has 15 residues. CDR3 sequence reads: CASSQLRGGGTEAFF. CDR3 nucleotides: TGCGCCAGCAGCCAACTTAGGGGGGGCGGCACTGAAGCTTTCTTT.

This clonotype was picked up a small number of times. V and J are TRBV7-9 and TRBJ1-1; D possibly corresponds to TRBD1 (6 bases). V lost 5 bases and J 2 bases, leaving 18 bases between the germline ends. In germline, CDR1 is SEHNR, CDR2 FQNEAQ (reference sequence). The CDR3 is made up of 16 amino acids. CDR3 nucleotides: TGTGCCAGCAGCAGACCAGGACAGATCGTAAACACTGAAGCTTTCTTT. This gives the protein CASSRPGQIVNTEAFF.

In its sample, this clonotype was seen a few times. The gene calls are TRBV2 and TRBJ2-1, with D perhaps TRBD2 (5 bases). There are 14 residues in the CDR3. V dropped 7 bases and J dropped 6 bases, with 16 bases sitting between them. Germline V gene data show CDR1 as SNHLY and CDR2 as FYNNEI. In DNA form, the CDR3 reads TGTGCCAGCACTTGGCTAGCCCGGGTCAATGAGCAGTTCTTC. Its protein product is CASTWLARVNEQFF.

The table lists this clonotype with a count of one. This sequence joins TRBV19 and TRBJ1-1; D not resolved. From germline, CDR1 is LNHDA and CDR2 SQIVND (reference sequence). This CDR3 contains 13 residues. With 1 base removed from V and 7 bases from J, the gap between germline ends came to 10 bases. The CDR3 is CASSIAVSLEAFF. Written as DNA, the CDR3 is TGTGCCAGTAGTATAGCGGTTTCCCTTGAAGCTTTCTTT.

This chain connects TRBV20-1 to TRBJ2-3; TRBD2 aligns across 9 bases. V gave up 3 bases and J gave up 2 bases; unmatched junction bases: 12. Looked up from germline, CDR1 is DFQATT and CDR2 is SNEGSKA (reference sequence). CDR3 size: 17 residues. The CDR3 nucleotides read TGCAGTGCTAGGCCCCCCGGGCTAGCGGGGTACACAGATACGCAGTATTTT. Protein product: CSARPPGLAGYTDTQYF.

This clonotype was found a few times. This sequence joins TRBV24-1 and TRBJ2-1; 9 bases are a match to TRBD2. V lost 3 bases to trimming and J lost 7 bases; unmatched junction nucleotides: 6. Germline loops: CDR1 KGHDR, CDR2 SFDVKD. The CDR3 extends over 15 amino acids. The CDR3 loop is CATSDRIAGVNEQFF. CDR3 sequence (DNA): TGTGCCACCAGTGATCGGATAGCGGGAGTGAATGAGCAGTTCTTC.

This clonotype was detected only a few times. The chain uses TRBV27 and TRBJ2-7, with a tentative D call TRBD1 (8 bases). V was cut by 4 bases and J by 5 bases, with 18 bases left in between. CDR3 size: 15 residues. Germline CDR1 and CDR2: MNHEY and SMNVEV (reference sequence). In DNA form, the CDR3 reads TGTGCCAGCAGTTCTCAGGGGGCGGGGGTCCACGAGCAGTACTTC. Amino acid sequence: CASSSQGAGVHEQYF.

This clonotype was observed a few times. The chain links TRBV6-2 or TRBV6-3 to TRBJ2-1, with D tentatively TRBD1 (6 bases). With 8 bases removed from V and 7 bases from J, the gap between germline ends came to 24 bases. This CDR3 has 16 residues. Germline V lookup: CDR1 MNHEY, CDR2 SVGEGT. Here the CDR3 DNA reads TGTGCCAGCGGAAATCCGGGACACCGTTTGGGGAATGAGCAGTTCTTC. Its protein product is CASGNPGHRLGNEQFF.

This clonotype occurred many times. The CDR3 spells CASSLGGTGRAMNNEQFF. CDR3 DNA sequence: TGTGCCAGCAGCTTAGGGGGGACAGGGCGGGCAATGAACAATGAGCAGTTCTTC. The genes are TRBV11-2 and TRBJ2-1, with 9 bases fitting TRBD1. J lost 5 bases, V lost 1 base, and 12 bases had no gene match. The CDR3 length is 18 residues. Looked up from germline, CDR1 is SGHAT and CDR2 is FQNNGV. The full variable domain, completed using reference TRBV11-2 and TRBJ2-1, is EAGVAQSPRYKIIEKRQSVAFWCNPISGHATLYWYQQILGQGPKLLIQFQNNGVVDDSQLPKDRFSAERLKGVDSTLKIQPAKLEDSAVYLCASSLGGTGRAMNNEQFFGPGTRLTVL.

This chain uses TRBV28 with TRBJ2-5, with 7 bases lining up with TRBD1. The J segment lost 4 bases and the V segment lost 4 bases, leaving 6 bases of the junction unmatched. The CDR3 totals 14 residues. Per germline, CDR1 MDHEN and CDR2 SYDVKM. The CDR3 nucleotides read TGTGCCAGCAGTTGGGCAGACAGGGTAGAGACCCAGTACTTC. As protein: CASSWADRVETQYF.

This clonotype was detected only a few times. V usage is TRBV6-1 and J usage is TRBJ1-5, with D unclear. Between the trimmed V and J ends, which lost 8 bases and 3 bases, there was a span of 5 bases. Germline values: CDR1 MNHNS, CDR2 SASEGT. This CDR3 has 11 amino acids. Here the CDR3 DNA reads TGTGCCAGCGGGGACAATCAGCCCCAGCATTTT. This encodes CASGDNQPQHF.

This clonotype has a handful of counts. J is TRBJ2-1 and V is TRBV19; 11 bases agree with TRBD2. The J segment lost 0 bases and the V segment lost 5 bases, leaving 6 bases of the junction unmatched. Germline V gives CDR1 LNHDA, CDR2 SQIVND (reference sequence). The length of the CDR3 is 17 residues. The CDR3 nucleotides are TGTGCCAGTAGTCCACGGACTAGCGGGCTCTCCTACAATGAGCAGTTCTTC. It translates to CASSPRTSGLSYNEQFF. Full variable domain (rest looked up from reference TRBV19 and TRBJ2-1): DGGITQSPKYLFRKEGQNVTLSCEQNLNHDAMYWYRQDPGQGLRLIYYSQIVNDFQKGDIAEGYSVSREKKESFPLTVTSAQKNPTAFYLCASSPRTSGLSYNEQFFGPGTRLTVL.

This clonotype has only a few counts. The chain joins TRBV7-9 to TRBJ2-4; D is ambiguous. V lost 0 bases and J lost 0, with 6 bases in between. The CDR3 consists of 15 residues. Germline values: CDR1 SEHNR, CDR2 FQNEAQ (reference sequence). CDR3: CASSLAPKAKNIQYF. The CDR3 DNA sequence: TGTGCCAGCAGCTTAGCGCCCAAAGCCAAAAACATTCAGTACTTC.